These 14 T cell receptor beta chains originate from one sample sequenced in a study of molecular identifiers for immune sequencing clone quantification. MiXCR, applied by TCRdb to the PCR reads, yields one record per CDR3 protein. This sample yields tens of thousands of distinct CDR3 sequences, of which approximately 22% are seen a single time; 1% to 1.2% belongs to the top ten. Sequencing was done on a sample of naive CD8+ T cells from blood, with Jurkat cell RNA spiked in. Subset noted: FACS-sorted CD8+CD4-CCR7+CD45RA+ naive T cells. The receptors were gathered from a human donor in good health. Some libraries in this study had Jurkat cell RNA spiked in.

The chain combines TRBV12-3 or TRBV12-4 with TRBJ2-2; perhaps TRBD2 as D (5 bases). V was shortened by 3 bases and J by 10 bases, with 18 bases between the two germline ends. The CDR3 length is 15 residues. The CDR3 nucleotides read TGTGCCAGCAGTTTGAACGGGATGGGGTTTGAGGAGCTGTTTTTT. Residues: CASSLNGMGFEELFF.

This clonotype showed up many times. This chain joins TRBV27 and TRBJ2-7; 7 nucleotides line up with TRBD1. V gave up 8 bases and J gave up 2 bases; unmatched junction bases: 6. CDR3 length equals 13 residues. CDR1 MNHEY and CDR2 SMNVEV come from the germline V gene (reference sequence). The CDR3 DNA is TGTGCCAGCCGGGACAGACTTACCTACGAGCAGTACTTC. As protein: CASRDRLTYEQYF.

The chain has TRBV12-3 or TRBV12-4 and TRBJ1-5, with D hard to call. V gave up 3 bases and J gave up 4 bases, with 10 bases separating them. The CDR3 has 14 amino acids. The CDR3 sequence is CASSLGDSNQPQHF. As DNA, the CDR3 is TGTGCCAGCAGTTTGGGCGACTCGAATCAGCCCCAGCATTTT.

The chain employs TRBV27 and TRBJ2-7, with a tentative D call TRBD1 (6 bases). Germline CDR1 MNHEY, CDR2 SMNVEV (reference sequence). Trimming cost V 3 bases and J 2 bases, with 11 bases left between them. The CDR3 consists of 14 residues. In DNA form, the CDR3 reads TGTGCCAGCAGTTTGGGGGCCTTACCCTACGAGCAGTACTTC. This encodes CASSLGALPYEQYF.

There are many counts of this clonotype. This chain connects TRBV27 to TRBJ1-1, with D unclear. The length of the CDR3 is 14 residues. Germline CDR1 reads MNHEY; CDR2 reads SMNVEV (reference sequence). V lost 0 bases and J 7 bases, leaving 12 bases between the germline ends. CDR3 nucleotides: TGTGCCAGCAGTTTATCGTTTCTGGGTGATGAAGCTTTCTTT. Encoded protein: CASSLSFLGDEAFF.

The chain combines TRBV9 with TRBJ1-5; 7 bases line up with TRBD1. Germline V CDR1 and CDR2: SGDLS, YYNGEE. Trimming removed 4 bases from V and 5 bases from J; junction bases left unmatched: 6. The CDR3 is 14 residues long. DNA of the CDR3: TGTGCCAGCAGCCCAGAGGGGGCCCATCAGCCCCAGCATTTT. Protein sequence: CASSPEGAHQPQHF.

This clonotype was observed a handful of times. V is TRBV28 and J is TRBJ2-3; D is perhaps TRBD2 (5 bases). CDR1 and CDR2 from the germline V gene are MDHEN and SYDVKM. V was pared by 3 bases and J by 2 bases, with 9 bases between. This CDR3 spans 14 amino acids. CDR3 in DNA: TGTGCCAGCAGTTTCAGCGGATTCACAGATACGCAGTATTTT. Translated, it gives CASSFSGFTDTQYF.

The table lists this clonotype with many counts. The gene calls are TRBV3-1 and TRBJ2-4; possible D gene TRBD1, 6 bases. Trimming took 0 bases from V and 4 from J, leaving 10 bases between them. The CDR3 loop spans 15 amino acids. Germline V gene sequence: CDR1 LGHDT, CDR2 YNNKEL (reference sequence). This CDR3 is CASSQDYGTKNIQYF. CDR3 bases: TGTGCCAGCAGCCAAGATTACGGGACAAAAAACATTCAGTACTTC.

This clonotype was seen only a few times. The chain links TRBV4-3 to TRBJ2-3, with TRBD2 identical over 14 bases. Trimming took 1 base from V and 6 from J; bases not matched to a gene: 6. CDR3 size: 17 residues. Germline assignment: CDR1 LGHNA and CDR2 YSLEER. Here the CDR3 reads CASSQGGTSGGEDTQYF. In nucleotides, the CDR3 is TGCGCCAGCAGCCAAGGCGGGACTAGCGGGGGTGAGGATACGCAGTATTTT.

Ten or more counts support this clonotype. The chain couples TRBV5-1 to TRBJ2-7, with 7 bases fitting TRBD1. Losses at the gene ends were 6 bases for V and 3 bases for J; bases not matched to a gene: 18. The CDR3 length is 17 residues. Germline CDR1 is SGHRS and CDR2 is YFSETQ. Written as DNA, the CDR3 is TGCGCCAGCACAAACTTCTACCTGGGACAGAATTACTACGAGCAGTACTTC. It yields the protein CASTNFYLGQNYYEQYF. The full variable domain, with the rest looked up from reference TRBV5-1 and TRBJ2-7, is KAGVTQTPRYLIKTRGQQVTLSCSPISGHRSVSWYQQTPGQGLQFLFEYFSETQRNKGNFPGRFSGRQFSNSRSEMNVSTLELGDSALYLCASTNFYLGQNYYEQYFGPGTRLTVT.

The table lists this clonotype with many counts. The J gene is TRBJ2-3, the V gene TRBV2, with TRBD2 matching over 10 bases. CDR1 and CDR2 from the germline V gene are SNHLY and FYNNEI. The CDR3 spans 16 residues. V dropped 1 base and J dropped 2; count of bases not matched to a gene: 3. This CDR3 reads CASSEGGLAATDTQYF. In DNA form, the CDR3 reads TGTGCCAGCAGTGAAGGCGGACTAGCGGCCACAGATACGCAGTATTTT.

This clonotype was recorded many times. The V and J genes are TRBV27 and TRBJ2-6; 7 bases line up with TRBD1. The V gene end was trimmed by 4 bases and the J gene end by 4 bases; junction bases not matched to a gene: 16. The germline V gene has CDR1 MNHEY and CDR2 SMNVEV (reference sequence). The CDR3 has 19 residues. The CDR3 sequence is CASSSHWQGVPWGANVLTF. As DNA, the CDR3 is TGTGCCAGCAGTTCGCATTGGCAGGGGGTGCCTTGGGGGGCCAACGTCCTGACTTTC. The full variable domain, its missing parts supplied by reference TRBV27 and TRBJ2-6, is EAQVTQNPRYLITVTGKKLTVTCSQNMNHEYMSWYRQDPGLGLRQIYYSMNVEVTDKGDVPEGYKVSRKEKRNFPLILESPSPNQTSLYFCASSSHWQGVPWGANVLTFGAGSRLTVL.

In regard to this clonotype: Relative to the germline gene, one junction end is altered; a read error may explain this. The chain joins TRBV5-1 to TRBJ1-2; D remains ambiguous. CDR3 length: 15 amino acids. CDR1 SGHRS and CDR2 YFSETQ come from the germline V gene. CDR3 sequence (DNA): TGCGCCAGCCGCTTGGTCGGGGAGGTGAACTATGGCTACACCTTC. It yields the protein CASRLVGEVNYGYTF. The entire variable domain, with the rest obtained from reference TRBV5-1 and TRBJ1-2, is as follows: KAGVTQTPRYLIKTRGQQVTLSCSPISGHRSVSWYQQTPGQGLQFLFEYFSETQRNKGNFPGRFSGRQFSNSRSEMNVSTLELGDSALYLCASRLVGEVNYGYTFGSGTRLTVV.

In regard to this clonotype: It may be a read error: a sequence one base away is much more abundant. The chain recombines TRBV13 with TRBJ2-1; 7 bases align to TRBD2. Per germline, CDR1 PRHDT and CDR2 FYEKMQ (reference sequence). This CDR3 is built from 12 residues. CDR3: CSSSLGREAQFF. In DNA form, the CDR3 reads TGTTCCAGCAGCTTAGGCCGGGAGGCGCAGTTCTTC.